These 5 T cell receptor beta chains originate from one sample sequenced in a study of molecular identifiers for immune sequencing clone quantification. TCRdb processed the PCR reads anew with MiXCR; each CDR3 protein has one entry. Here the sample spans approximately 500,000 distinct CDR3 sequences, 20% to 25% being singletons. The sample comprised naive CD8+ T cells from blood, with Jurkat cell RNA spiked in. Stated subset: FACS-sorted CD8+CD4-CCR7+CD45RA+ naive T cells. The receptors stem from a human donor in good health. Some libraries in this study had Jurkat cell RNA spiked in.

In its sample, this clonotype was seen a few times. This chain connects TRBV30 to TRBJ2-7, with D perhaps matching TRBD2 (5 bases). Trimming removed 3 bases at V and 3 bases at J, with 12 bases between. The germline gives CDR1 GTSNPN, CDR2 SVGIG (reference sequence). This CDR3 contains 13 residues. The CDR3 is CAWRRGAFYEQYF. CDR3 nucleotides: TGTGCCTGGAGACGGGGAGCTTTCTACGAGCAGTACTTC.

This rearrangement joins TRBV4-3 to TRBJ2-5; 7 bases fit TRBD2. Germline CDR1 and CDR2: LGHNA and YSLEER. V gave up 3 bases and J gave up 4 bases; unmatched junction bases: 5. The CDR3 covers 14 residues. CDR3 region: CASSQMSGAETQYF. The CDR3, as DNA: TGCGCCAGCAGCCAGATGAGCGGGGCAGAGACCCAGTACTTC.

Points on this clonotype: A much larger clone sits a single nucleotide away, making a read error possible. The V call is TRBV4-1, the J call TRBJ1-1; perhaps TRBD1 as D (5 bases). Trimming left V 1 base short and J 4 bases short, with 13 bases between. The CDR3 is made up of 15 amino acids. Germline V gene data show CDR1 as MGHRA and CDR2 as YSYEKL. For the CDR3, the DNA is TGCGCCAGCAGCCAAGGGGGCAGGTTGTGCACTGAAGCTTTCTTT. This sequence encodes CASSQGGRLCTEAFF.

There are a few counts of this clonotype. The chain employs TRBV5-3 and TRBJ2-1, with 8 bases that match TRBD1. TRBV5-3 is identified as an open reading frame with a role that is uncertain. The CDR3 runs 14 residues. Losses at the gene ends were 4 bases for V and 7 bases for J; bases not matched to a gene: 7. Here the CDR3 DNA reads TGTGCCAGAAGCCTCCGGACAGGGAGTAATGAGCAGTTCTTC. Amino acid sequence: CARSLRTGSNEQFF.

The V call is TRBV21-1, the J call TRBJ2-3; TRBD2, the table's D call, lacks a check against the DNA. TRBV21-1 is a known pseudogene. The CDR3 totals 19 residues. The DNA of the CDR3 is TGTGCCAGCAGCAAGGGACTAGCGGGAGGGGAGCGAATCACAGATACGCAGTATTTT. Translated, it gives CASSKGLAGGERITDTQYF.